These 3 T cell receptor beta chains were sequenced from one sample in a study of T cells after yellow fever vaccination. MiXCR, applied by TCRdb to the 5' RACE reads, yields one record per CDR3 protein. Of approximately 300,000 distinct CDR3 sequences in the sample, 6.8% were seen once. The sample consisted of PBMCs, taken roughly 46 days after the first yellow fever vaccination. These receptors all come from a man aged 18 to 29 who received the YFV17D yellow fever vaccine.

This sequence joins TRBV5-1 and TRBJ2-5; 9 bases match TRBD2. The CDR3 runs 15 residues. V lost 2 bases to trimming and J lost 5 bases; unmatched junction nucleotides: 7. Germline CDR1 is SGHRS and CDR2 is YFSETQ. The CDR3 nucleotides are TGCGCCAGCAGCTTTGCTAGCGGGGTGTGGGAGACCCAGTACTTC. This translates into CASSFASGVWETQYF.

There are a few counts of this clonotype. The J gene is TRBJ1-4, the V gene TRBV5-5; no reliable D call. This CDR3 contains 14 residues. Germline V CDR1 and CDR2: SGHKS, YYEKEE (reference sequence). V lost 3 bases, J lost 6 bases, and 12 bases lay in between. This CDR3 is CASSWRESHEKLFF. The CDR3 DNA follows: TGTGCCAGCAGCTGGAGGGAGAGTCATGAAAAACTGTTTTTT.

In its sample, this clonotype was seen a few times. The CDR3: CASSPEAGIGLYNEQFF. The DNA for the CDR3 is TGTGCCAGCAGCCCGGAGGCAGGGATTGGTCTCTACAATGAGCAGTTCTTC. The rearrangement uses TRBV4-2 and TRBJ2-1; tentatively, D is TRBD1 or TRBD2 (5 bases each). V was clipped by 4 bases and J by 3 bases, with 19 bases between them. The V gene's germline CDR1 is LGHNA and CDR2 YNFKEQ. The CDR3 totals 17 residues.